This TCR beta chain was retrieved from a study of CD8+ T cells in alopecia areata. This clone came up once. Its antigen is as yet unknown. Extracted RNA was reverse transcribed, and the resulting cDNA served as sequencing template. TCRdb keeps only in-frame clones here, not all; method: immunoSEQ multiplex PCR. The sample has 37,000 or so clones; under 65% are singletons. CD4+ lymphocytes from about 5 patients underwent sorting into CD25+CD127- populations. It was from alopecia areata patients that lesional scalp punch biopsies and peripheral blood were collected. Study-level points and caveats: Unlike in mice, where it was clearer, TCR sharing across patients was less clear, possibly HLA-related. In lesional scalp, particularly from alopecia totalis/universalis, clonality was higher than in normal scalp. Among the cells sequenced in scalp samples are also the resident alphabeta T cells of normal skin.

The CDR3 contains 14 residues. Germline V gene data show CDR1 as MNHEY and CDR2 as SVGAGI. Trimming shortened V by 6 bases and J by 4 bases, and 15 bases separated the two germline ends. The receptor was derived from a human donor with alopecia areata. The V and J genes are TRBV6-5 and TRBJ1-2, with a possible D match to TRBD1 (6 bases). Material for sequencing was CD4+ Tregs sorted from blood. Written as DNA, the CDR3 is TGTGCCAGCAGACAGCCGGGGGCCACCTATGGCTACACCTTC. Its protein is CASRQPGATYGYTF.